These T cell receptor beta chains were read from a single sample in a study of human T cells and chemical hapten exposure. TCRdb re-derived calls from the RACE reads in MiXCR, one entry per CDR3 protein. The sample contains around 330,000 distinct CDR3 sequences, 5.5% of which appear only once. Sequencing used whole blood, obtained in connection with sensitization to the hapten diphenylcyclopropenone (DPC). Source of these receptors: a woman in her late teens or twenties with alopecia areata. Some clones in this sample may be carry-over from other donors' samples. CDR3s include the opening cysteine and the closing phenylalanine or tryptophan. The order of the fields is clone size, CDR3 length, V gene, J gene, D gene, CDR3 DNA, CDR3 protein. The D gene is left open where the match is weak. Size is omitted from some rows. Given values are once, few, many or a class for expanded clones.

many	16	TRBV24-1	TRBJ2-1	TRBD1	TGTGCCACCAGTGATTCCGGGACAGGGGGGTACAATGAGCAGTTCTTC	CATSDSGTGGYNEQFF
many	13	TRBV7-6	TRBJ1-6	.	TGTGCCAGCAGCCCCCAGGAAAATTCACCCCTCCACTTT	CASSPQENSPLHF
many	16	TRBV6-2/TRBV6-3	TRBJ2-3	TRBD1	TGTGCCAGCAGTTACCCGCGACAGGGATGGTCAGATACGCAGTATTTT	CASSYPRQGWSDTQYF
few	15	TRBV18	TRBJ2-3	.	TGTGCCAGCTCGCTGGACCCTCCAGGAGCGGATACGCAGTATTTT	CASSLDPPGADTQYF
.	14	TRBV6-2/TRBV6-3	TRBJ1-3	.	TGTGCCAGCAGTCGAGGGACGGCTGGAAACACCATATATTTT	CASSRGTAGNTIYF
.	16	TRBV10-3	TRBJ1-1	TRBD1	TGTACCATCAGTCTAGACAGGGCAGGGTCGAACACTGAAGCTTTCTTT	CTISLDRAGSNTEAFF
many	13	TRBV6-6	TRBJ1-2	.	TGTGCCAGCAGTTCCCTAGGGGAAGGGGGCTACACCTTC	CASSSLGEGGYTF
many	20	TRBV6-2/TRBV6-3	TRBJ2-3	TRBD2	TGTGCCAGCAGTGCTCCTCCGGGACTAGCGGGGCGGTCTAGCACAGATACGCAGTATTTT	CASSAPPGLAGRSSTDTQYF
.	14	TRBV5-1	TRBJ2-1	.	TGCGCCAGCAGCTTGGGTGAAGTGGACAATGAGCAGTTCTTC	CASSLGEVDNEQFF
.	13	TRBV9	TRBJ2-7	.	TGTGCCAGCAGTCGGTCATTAGGTAGCGAGCAGTACTTC	CASSRSLGSEQYF
many	14	TRBV18	TRBJ2-7	.	TGTGCCAGCTCACCGAGCAGGAGCTCCTACGAGCAGTACTTC	CASSPSRSSYEQYF
many	14	TRBV20-1	TRBJ2-3	.	TGCAGTGCTAGAGAGGTAACTGGTCCAGATACGCAGTATTTT	CSAREVTGPDTQYF
.	17	TRBV7-6	TRBJ1-4	.	TGTGCCAGCAGCTTACGGGGGGGGCAGGATCAGAGGGAAAAACTGTTTTTT	CASSLRGGQDQREKLFF
many	14	TRBV12-3/TRBV12-4	TRBJ1-1	TRBD1	TGTGCCAGCAGCTACCGGGACAGTAACACTGAAGCTTTCTTT	CASSYRDSNTEAFF
many	12	TRBV6-5	TRBJ2-5	.	TGTGCCAGCAGTCCAGACCAAGAGACCCAGTACTTC	CASSPDQETQYF
.	15	TRBV5-5	TRBJ1-6	.	TGTGCCAGCAGCTTGGCCGGGGACGGCAATTCACCCCTCCACTTT	CASSLAGDGNSPLHF
few	15	TRBV28	TRBJ1-1	TRBD1	TGTGCCAGCAGATCCAACCAGGGACAGGGGACTGAAGCTTTCTTT	CASRSNQGQGTEAFF
few	13	TRBV28	TRBJ2-7	.	TGTGCCAGCAGCCCCTTTACGGGGGACGAGCAGTACTTC	CASSPFTGDEQYF
many	16	TRBV28	TRBJ2-7	.	TGTGCCAGCAGTTATAACGAGGGGCGGATATTCTACGAGCAGTACTTC	CASSYNEGRIFYEQYF
few	15	TRBV5-1	TRBJ2-4	TRBD1	TGCGCCAGCAGCTCAACACCAACAGGGGTGGACATTCAGTACTTC	CASSSTPTGVDIQYF
many	15	TRBV12-3/TRBV12-4	TRBJ2-3	.	TGTGCCAGCAGCTTCCCTGCGGTAGAGGCAGATACGCAGTATTTT	CASSFPAVEADTQYF
few	16	TRBV19	TRBJ1-5	.	TGTGCCAGTAGTATAATGGGGGCGGTGGCCGGGCAGCCCCAGCATTTT	CASSIMGAVAGQPQHF
many	11	TRBV29-1	TRBJ1-1	TRBD1	TGCAGCGTCCGACAGGGGGAAGGTGCTTTCTTT	CSVRQGEGAFF
few	14	TRBV27	TRBJ1-2	TRBD1	TGTGCCAGCAGAGGTACGGGACAGGGTAGCGGCTACACCTTC	CASRGTGQGSGYTF
once	14	TRBV2	TRBJ2-1	TRBD1	TGTGCCAGCAGTGGACAGGGGGTCTACAATAAGCAGTTCTTC	CASSGQGVYNKQFF
.	15	TRBV6-6	TRBJ1-6	.	TGTGCCAGCAGTTACTCGTGGACTGTTAATTCACCCCTCCACTTT	CASSYSWTVNSPLHF
few	15	TRBV20-1	TRBJ2-3	.	TGCAGTGCTAGAGTGGCGGGAAGGAGCACAGATACGCAGTATTTT	CSARVAGRSTDTQYF
.	17	TRBV12-3/TRBV12-4	TRBJ2-7	.	TGTGCCAGCAGTTTAGCGGGGACCCAGGGGGGAATTTACGAGCAGTACTTC	CASSLAGTQGGIYEQYF
.	15	TRBV6-5	TRBJ2-2	TRBD2	TGTGCCAGCAGTTATTGGGGGGGAAACACCGGGGAGCTGTTTTTT	CASSYWGGNTGELFF
.	13	TRBV9	TRBJ2-2	.	TGTGCCAGCAGCGGACGAAACACCGGGGAGCTGTTTTTT	CASSGRNTGELFF
few	12	TRBV19	TRBJ2-3	TRBD1	TGTGCCAGTAGCAACTTCGGGACAGAGCAGTATTTT	CASSNFGTEQYF
.	15	TRBV2	TRBJ2-3	.	TGTGCCAGCGACCAGGGTTTAGCTAATACAGATACGCAGTATTTT	CASDQGLANTDTQYF
.	14	TRBV5-1	TRBJ2-4	TRBD1	TGCGCCAGCTCTGCACAGGGGGCAAGGAACATTCAGTACTTC	CASSAQGARNIQYF
few	14	TRBV7-9	TRBJ2-7	.	TGTGCCAGCAGGGCAGGGCAGGGCGTCTACGAGCAGTACTTC	CASRAGQGVYEQYF
many	15	TRBV6-6	TRBJ2-7	TRBD2	TGTGCCAGCAGTTACTCGGGCAGCCGGGGGGGGGAGCAGTACTTC	CASSYSGSRGGEQYF
.	15	TRBV13	TRBJ1-2	.	TGTGCCAGCAGCTTAGGAAAACGAACTAACTATGGCTACACCTTC	CASSLGKRTNYGYTF
many	17	TRBV5-1	TRBJ2-3	TRBD2	TGCGCCAGCAGCCCACTGACTAGCGGGGGGGGCACAGATACGCAGTATTTT	CASSPLTSGGGTDTQYF
many	15	TRBV6-2/TRBV6-3	TRBJ1-5	.	TGTGCCAGCAGTTACAGCTCGGACGCGGGTCAGCCCCAGCATTTT	CASSYSSDAGQPQHF
many	16	TRBV28	TRBJ2-5	.	TGTGCCAGCAGTTTCGAGTGGGGGACCGAGGATGAGACCCAGTACTTC	CASSFEWGTEDETQYF
.	13	TRBV28	TRBJ1-6	.	TGTGCCAGCAGACAAGGGGGTAATTCACCCCTCCACTTT	CASRQGGNSPLHF
once	15	TRBV7-2	TRBJ2-7	.	TGTGCCAGCAGCCCCGACCGCGGACAGCCTTACGAGCAGTACTTC	CASSPDRGQPYEQYF
.	14	TRBV6-5	TRBJ1-4	.	TGTGCCAGCAGCCCGTCCCTAACTAATGAAAAACTGTTTTTT	CASSPSLTNEKLFF
.	14	TRBV2	TRBJ1-4	.	TGTGCCAGCAGTGAGAAGGGAGTGAGGGAAAAACTGTTTTTT	CASSEKGVREKLFF
.	14	TRBV7-2	TRBJ2-5	.	TGTGCCAGCAGCTTAGTTCGGTTGCAAGAGACCCAGTACTTC	CASSLVRLQETQYF
few	14	TRBV6-5	TRBJ1-2	.	TGTGCCAGCAGTTACGGGCAGGGGCGCGATGGCTACACCTTC	CASSYGQGRDGYTF
many	12	TRBV7-9	TRBJ1-2	.	TGTGCCAGCAGCTTAGAGTCCTATGGCTACACCTTC	CASSLESYGYTF
.	14	TRBV5-1	TRBJ1-1	.	TGCGCCAGCAGCCGGGACTCCCAGAACACTGAAGCTTTCTTT	CASSRDSQNTEAFF
few	16	TRBV28	TRBJ1-1	.	TGTGCCAGCAGTTTTCGGATGGGACGGATGAACACTGAAGCTTTCTTT	CASSFRMGRMNTEAFF